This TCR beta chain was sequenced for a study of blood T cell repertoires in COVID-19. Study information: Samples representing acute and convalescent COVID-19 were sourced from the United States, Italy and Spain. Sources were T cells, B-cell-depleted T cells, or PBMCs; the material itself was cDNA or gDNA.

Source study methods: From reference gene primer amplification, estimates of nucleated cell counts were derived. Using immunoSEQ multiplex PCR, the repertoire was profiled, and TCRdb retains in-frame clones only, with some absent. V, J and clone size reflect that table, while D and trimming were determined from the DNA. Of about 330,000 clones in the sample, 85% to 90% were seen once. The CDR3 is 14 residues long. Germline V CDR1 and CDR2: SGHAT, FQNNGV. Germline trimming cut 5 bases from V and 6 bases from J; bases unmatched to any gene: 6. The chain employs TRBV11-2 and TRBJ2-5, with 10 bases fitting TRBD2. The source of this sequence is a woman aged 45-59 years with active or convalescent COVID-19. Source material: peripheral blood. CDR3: CASSKSGRVQTQYF. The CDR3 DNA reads TGTGCCAGCAGCAAGAGCGGGAGGGTTCAGACCCAGTACTTC.